This T cell receptor beta chain originates from a study of T-cell reconstitution after alpha-beta-depleted transplantation in children. Germline V gives CDR1 SGHTA, CDR2 FQGTGA. Trimming took off 1 base at V and 7 bases at J, with 13 bases between the two ends. The CDR3 sequence is 14 residues long. This clonotype was found a few times. Unique molecular identifiers were used to barcode this TCRbeta library. TCRdb analysed the PCR reads with MiXCR anew, one entry per CDR3 protein. The repertoire holds 700,000 to 950,000 distinct CDR3 sequences, with about 16% as singletons. The rearrangement joins TRBV7-3 to TRBJ1-1, with D hard to call. The source material was PBMCs, mostly from graft donor cells, sampled 360 days after TCRalphabeta/CD19-depleted stem cell transplant. This TCR was recovered from a male patient younger than 18 who had a stem cell transplant for acute lymphoblastic leukemia, so the T cells may come from the graft donor. CDR3 nucleotide sequence: TGTGCCAGCAGCTTAAAGCAGCACGGGAGTGAAGCTTTCTTT. It codes for CASSLKQHGSEAFF.